A single sample gave rise to the 12 T cell receptor beta chains below, sequenced in a study of blood T cell repertoires in COVID-19. This table comes from immunoSEQ multiplex PCR, and its TCRdb copy is limited to in-frame clones, with some not included. The repertoire holds 300,000 to 400,000 clones, with 90% as singletons. The sample was PBMCs or T cells enriched from blood (not recorded which). These receptors came from a woman in her 30s who had been exposed to COVID-19.

The gene calls are TRBV28 and TRBJ1-2; D is perhaps TRBD1 (6 bases). The CDR3 loop spans 14 amino acids. CDR1 MDHEN and CDR2 SYDVKM come from the germline V gene. The ends were cut back, 2 bases at V and 3 bases at J, with 10 bases in the middle. DNA for the CDR3: TGTGCCAGCAGTTTAGGAGGACAGCACTATGGCTACACCTTC. Protein sequence: CASSLGGQHYGYTF.

The rearrangement joins TRBV6-2 or TRBV6-3 to TRBJ1-5, with D maybe TRBD1 (6 bases). This CDR3 is built from 16 residues. V lost 5 bases and J lost 0, with 14 bases in between. CDR1 is MNHEY and CDR2 is SVGEGT in the germline V gene. The CDR3 nucleotides read TGTGCCAGCAGTATCGGACAGCGATTTAGCAATCAGCCCCAGCATTTT. Protein sequence: CASSIGQRFSNQPQHF.

The V call is TRBV6-5, the J call TRBJ2-7; TRBD2 matches at 8 bases. CDR1 is MNHEY, CDR2 SVGAGI, per germline. This CDR3 is 15 amino acids long. V was clipped by 6 bases and J by 0 bases; unmatched bases: 7. DNA for the CDR3: TGTGCCAGCAGCACCACAGGGACTAGCTCCTACGAGCAGTACTTC. Its protein is CASSTTGTSSYEQYF.

This chain links TRBV5-1 with TRBJ2-4, with TRBD1 matching 7 bases. The CDR3 spans 13 residues. Germline CDR1 is SGHRS and CDR2 is YFSETQ. The junction had 4 bases not matched to a gene; V was cut back by 1 base and J by 9 bases. CDR3 in amino acids: CASSLRDRVIQYF. In DNA, the CDR3 is TGCGCCAGCAGCTTGAGGGACAGAGTCATTCAGTACTTC.

The chain combines TRBV7-9 with TRBJ2-2; weak D call: TRBD1 (7 bases). The CDR3 length is 16 residues. Germline values: CDR1 SEHNR, CDR2 FQNEAQ (reference sequence). V gave up 5 bases and J gave up 5 bases, with 18 bases separating them. The CDR3: CASSRGGGANTGELFF. The CDR3 DNA is TGTGCCAGCAGCCGAGGAGGGGGCGCAAATACCGGGGAGCTGTTTTTT.

This clone has a handful of counts. The J gene is TRBJ1-2, the V gene TRBV6-5; 10 positions agree with TRBD1. The CDR3 is 14 residues long. V dropped 10 bases and J dropped 8; count of bases not matched to a gene: 13. Germline assignment: CDR1 MNHEY and CDR2 SVGAGI. CDR3 nucleotide sequence: TGTGCCACCTCCCCAGAGGGGACAGGGGAGGGCTACACCTTC. It codes for CATSPEGTGEGYTF.

The V and J genes are TRBV27 and TRBJ2-3; D may be TRBD2 (5 bases). V shed 2 bases and J shed 1 base, with 10 bases lying between them. The CDR3 runs to 15 residues. Per germline, CDR1 MNHEY and CDR2 SMNVEV (reference sequence). The CDR3 DNA reads as TGTGCCAGCAGTTTAATCGGGATCGGCACAGATACGCAGTATTTT. Amino acids: CASSLIGIGTDTQYF.

This chain joins TRBV29-1 and TRBJ1-1; 9 bases agree with TRBD1. Germline V gene data show CDR1 as SQVTM and CDR2 as ANQGSEA. V lost 0 bases to trimming and J lost 6 bases; unmatched junction nucleotides: 11. This CDR3 region has 16 residues. This CDR3 is CSVEEGGTGRWAEAFF. DNA of the CDR3: TGCAGCGTTGAAGAAGGCGGGACAGGGAGGTGGGCTGAAGCTTTCTTT.

This clone appeared a single time. V gene TRBV3-1 (or the pseudogene TRBV3-2) combines with J gene TRBJ2-3; 8 positions match TRBD2. Germline V gene data show CDR1 as LGHDT and CDR2 as YNNKEL (reference sequence). The length of the CDR3 is 16 residues. After removal of 3 bases from V and 3 bases from J, the junction contained 8 bases not matched to a gene. CDR3 region: CASSHTAGGDTDTQYF. The CDR3 nucleotides are TGTGCCAGCAGCCATACCGCGGGGGGTGATACAGATACGCAGTATTTT.

This rearrangement joins TRBV23-1 to TRBJ1-1; a possible D gene is TRBD1 (5 bases). TRBV23-1 is given ORF status, its function remaining uncertain. V was pared by 2 bases and J by 0 bases, with 13 bases between. The CDR3 is made up of 16 amino acids. CDR3 in DNA: TGCGCCAGCAGTCAACGTAAGGGGCGGTTGAACACTGAAGCTTTCTTT. Its protein is CASSQRKGRLNTEAFF.

V is TRBV12-3 or TRBV12-4 and J is TRBJ1-2, with TRBD1 matching 7 bases. CDR3 length equals 12 residues. Trimming at V came to 8 bases and at J to 8 bases, leaving 8 bases not matched to a gene. For the CDR3, the DNA is TGTGCCAGCTCCCCAGGGGGTAGAGGCTACACCTTC. Translating it yields CASSPGGRGYTF.

This clone was detected a few times. The chain recombines TRBV5-1 with TRBJ2-7; the D is unclear. Germline CDR1 and CDR2: SGHRS and YFSETQ. The length of the CDR3 is 14 residues. Trimming took off 4 bases at V and 4 bases at J, with 15 bases between the two ends. The CDR3 sequence is CASSLQTRPYEQYF. CDR3 in DNA: TGCGCCAGCAGCCTGCAGACCAGGCCATACGAGCAGTACTTC. Complete variable domain (other parts from reference TRBV5-1 and TRBJ2-7): KAGVTQTPRYLIKTRGQQVTLSCSPISGHRSVSWYQQTPGQGLQFLFEYFSETQRNKGNFPGRFSGRQFSNSRSEMNVSTLELGDSALYLCASSLQTRPYEQYFGPGTRLTVT.